This T cell receptor beta chain was observed in a study of T cells in women clearing cervical HPV infection. On the study more broadly: Case blood drawn at lesion detection; control blood after infection cleared.

The J segment lost 7 bases and the V segment lost 0 bases, leaving 0 bases of the junction unmatched. Germline-derived CDR1 and CDR2 are DFQATT and SNEGSKA (reference sequence). The CDR3 length is 13 residues. Each participant carried one incident cervical HPV16 infection only. Comment on this clone: The missing CDR3 end, 3 residues past where the read stops, is filled in from the germline J gene.

The repertoire was sequenced with immunoSEQ multiplex PCR; TCRdb's copy has only in-frame clones and lacks some. The repertoire shows about 30,000 clones; the top ten hold around 2.8%. The chain uses TRBV20-1 and TRBJ1-6, with 7 bases identical to TRBD1. The sample was blood buffy coat. The TCR sequence derives from a woman aged 18-70 years with a cervical HPV16 infection that either progressed to CIN3+ or cleared (not recorded which). The chain's CDR3 is CSAREQGNSPLHF. Partial CDR3 DNA: TGCAGTGCTAGAGAACAGGGGAATTCACCC.